This T cell receptor (beta chain) was recorded in a study of a mutant IDH1 vaccine in newly diagnosed glioma. In the study overall: Patients had eight vaccinations, in weeks 1, 3, 5, 7, 11, 15, 19 and 23. Pretreatment consisted of radiotherapy, temozolomide, or both, with most receiving both.

Profiled with immunoSEQ multiplex PCR; TCRdb holds only in-frame clones, not every one. This sample has about 77,000 clones; more than 70% occur once, and the top ten carry 0.7% to 0.95%. Germline V gene sequence: CDR1 SGHRS, CDR2 YFSETQ. The CDR3 contains 14 residues. V was pared by 2 bases and J by 3 bases, with 8 bases between. Time point denoted: week 23, last vaccination. Each dose of the vaccine consisted of 300 ug of mutant IDH1 20-mer peptide, with topical imiquimod. Points on this clone: Its antigen is as yet unknown.

This receptor was taken from a woman in her fifties or sixties with glioma. Sample: PBMCs, taken from a glioma patient whose treatment included an IDH1 peptide vaccine. The chain has TRBV5-1 and TRBJ2-2; the D is unclear. The CDR3 DNA reads as TGCGCCAGCAGCTTACTGACATACACCGGGGAGCTGTTTTTT. Translating gives CASSLLTYTGELFF. The variable domain in full, with the rest retrieved from reference TRBV5-1 and TRBJ2-2, is KAGVTQTPRYLIKTRGQQVTLSCSPISGHRSVSWYQQTPGQGLQFLFEYFSETQRNKGNFPGRFSGRQFSNSRSEMNVSTLELGDSALYLCASSLLTYTGELFFGEGSRLTVL.